The TCR beta chain under discussion was sequenced for a study of shared clonotypes between healthy human individuals. Data came from immunoSEQ multiplex PCR; TCRdb stores just in-frame clones and leaves some out. The repertoire holds 180,000 or so clones, with approximately 92% as singletons. Trimming stripped 0 bases from V and 0 bases from J, with 4 bases between. The CDR3 loop spans 14 amino acids. CDR1 and CDR2 from the germline V gene are SGHRS and YFSETQ. The genes are TRBV5-1 and TRBJ1-5, with unresolved D. The sample consisted of naive CD4+ T cells sorted from blood. Subset meaning: CD45RA+ positively selected. The TCR originated in a young woman in good health. CDR3 protein: CASSLGISNQPQHF. CDR3 in DNA: TGCGCCAGCAGCTTGGGCATTAGCAATCAGCCCCAGCATTTT.